One sample yielded the 18 T cell receptor beta chains listed below, sequenced in a study of shared clonotypes between healthy human individuals. This table comes from immunoSEQ multiplex PCR, and its TCRdb copy is limited to in-frame clones, with some not included. The data contain nearly 500,000 clones, around 80% of them singletons. Specimen: PBMCs. Receptor source: a woman aged 35 to 49 in good health. Some clones in this sample may be carry-over from other donors' samples.

CDR3 bases: TGTGCCAGCAGTTTTGCGGGAGTCAATGAAAAACTGTTTTTT. It is translated as CASSFAGVNEKLFF. The V call is TRBV28, the J call TRBJ1-4; D not resolved. Germline lookup yields CDR1 MDHEN and CDR2 SYDVKM. This CDR3 has 14 residues. V lost 3 bases and J lost 5, with 10 bases in between.

V and J are TRBV18 and TRBJ1-2; D is ambiguous. CDR3 length: 14 amino acids. V dropped 4 bases and J dropped 7 bases, with 16 bases sitting between them. The germline V gene encodes CDR1 KGHSH and CDR2 LQKENI. The CDR3 protein is CASSLGYGRSGYTF. In nucleotides, the CDR3 is TGTGCCAGCTCACTTGGATATGGGAGGAGTGGCTACACCTTC.

The chain uses TRBV4-1 and TRBJ1-1, with a tentative D call TRBD1 (5 bases). This CDR3 region has 14 residues. CDR1 and CDR2 from the germline V gene are MGHRA and YSYEKL. Deletions cut 3 bases from V and 7 bases from J, with 15 bases between. The CDR3 sequence: CASSQGFWTSEAFF. The CDR3 nucleotides read TGCGCCAGCAGCCAGGGTTTCTGGACAAGTGAAGCTTTCTTT.

The rearrangement uses TRBV7-9 and TRBJ2-7; D is ambiguous. The V end was cut by 0 bases, the J end by 9 bases, with 9 bases between. This CDR3 is built from 12 residues. CDR1 is SEHNR and CDR2 is FQNEAQ in the germline V gene (reference sequence). As DNA, the CDR3 is TGTGCCAGCAGCTTAGCGTTTGGACGGCAGTACTTC. It yields the protein CASSLAFGRQYF.

The chain combines TRBV18 with TRBJ2-3; 10 nucleotides match TRBD2. The junction had 6 bases not matched to a gene; V was cut back by 2 bases and J by 1 base. The CDR3 contains 17 residues. The germline gives CDR1 KGHSH, CDR2 LQKENI. CDR3 DNA sequence: TGTGCCAGCTCACCATCTGGAGGGACTAGCGGCACAGATACGCAGTATTTT. Residues: CASSPSGGTSGTDTQYF.

V usage is TRBV5-1 and J usage is TRBJ2-5; the match to TRBD1 covers 7 bases. TRBJ2-7 explains the end of the DNA better; the J call may be wrong. The germline CDR1 and CDR2 sequences are SGHRS and YFSETQ. This CDR3 spans 14 amino acids. The DNA of the CDR3 is TGCGCCAGCAGCGGGGACAGACAAGACTACGAGCAGTACTTC. It is translated as CASSGDRQDYEQYF.

This sequence joins TRBV11-2 and TRBJ1-2; D is unclear. CDR1 is SGHAT and CDR2 is FQNNGV in the germline V gene. Between the trimmed V and J ends, which lost 2 bases and 7 bases, there was a span of 20 bases. CDR3 size: 16 residues. CDR3: CASSLTPPAAPGGYTF. The CDR3 nucleotides read TGTGCCAGCAGCTTAACTCCCCCGGCAGCTCCCGGTGGCTACACCTTC. The full variable domain, its missing parts supplied by reference TRBV11-2 and TRBJ1-2, is EAGVAQSPRYKIIEKRQSVAFWCNPISGHATLYWYQQILGQGPKLLIQFQNNGVVDDSQLPKDRFSAERLKGVDSTLKIQPAKLEDSAVYLCASSLTPPAAPGGYTFGSGTRLTVV.

The V and J genes are TRBV29-1 and TRBJ2-2; unclear D gene. Germline-derived CDR1 and CDR2 are SQVTM and ANQGSEA. Trimming shortened V by 4 bases and J by 4 bases, and 13 bases separated the two germline ends. The CDR3 runs to 14 residues. This chain's CDR3 is CSVGVGYGTGELFF. Here the CDR3 DNA reads TGCAGCGTTGGGGTAGGGTATGGCACCGGGGAGCTGTTTTTT.

This chain joins TRBV6-5 and TRBJ1-1, with a possible D match to TRBD1 (6 bases). CDR3 length equals 13 residues. Germline CDR1 reads MNHEY; CDR2 reads SVGAGI. The V end lost 6 bases, the J end lost 2 bases, and 10 bases lay between the germline ends. The CDR3 loop is CASRDRLNTEAFF. Written as DNA, the CDR3 is TGTGCCAGCAGGGACAGACTTAACACTGAAGCTTTCTTT.

V gene TRBV6-5 combines with J gene TRBJ2-3, with a possible D match to TRBD2 (6 bases). Trimming took 6 bases from V and 0 from J, leaving 10 bases between them. This CDR3 is 14 amino acids long. The germline CDR1 and CDR2 sequences are MNHEY and SVGAGI. The CDR3 spells CASSSSGSTDTQYF. Here the CDR3 DNA reads TGTGCCAGCAGCTCGAGCGGGAGCACAGATACGCAGTATTTT.

The chain couples TRBV27 to TRBJ2-3; 9 nucleotides align to TRBD1. This CDR3 contains 16 residues. Trimming removed 6 bases from V and 3 bases from J; junction bases left unmatched: 10. Germline V gives CDR1 MNHEY, CDR2 SMNVEV (reference sequence). CDR3 coding DNA: TGTGCCAGCAGACCCATGACAGGGGGTTGGACAGATACGCAGTATTTT. Its protein is CASRPMTGGWTDTQYF.

The chain joins TRBV6-6 to TRBJ2-1, with D possibly matching TRBD1 (5 bases). Germline CDR1 MNHNY, CDR2 SVGAGI (reference sequence). Trimming cost V 4 bases and J 2 bases, with 15 bases left between them. There are 16 residues in the CDR3. The CDR3 DNA reads TGTGCCAGCAGTTCCTTGGAACGCAGGGCCTACAATGAGCAGTTCTTC. It translates to CASSSLERRAYNEQFF.

The chain joins TRBV21-1 to TRBJ1-2; the tabulated D call, TRBD1, remains unverified against the DNA. TRBV21-1 is a known pseudogene. The CDR3 has 15 amino acids. This CDR3 is CASSNFGTGFSGYTF. CDR3 in DNA: TGTGCCAGCAGCAATTTCGGGACAGGGTTTAGTGGCTACACCTTC.

The rearrangement links TRBV2 to TRBJ2-5, with D tentatively TRBD1 (7 bases). Germline CDR1 and CDR2: SNHLY and FYNNEI. The V gene lost 6 bases and the J gene lost 2 bases, with 16 bases spanning the gap. CDR3 size: 15 residues. The CDR3 coding sequence is TGTGCCAGCAGGTTAGCGGACAGGTCTCAAGAGACCCAGTACTTC. Encoded protein: CASRLADRSQETQYF.

As for this clone: The likely explanation is a read error, given a far larger clone one base away. The same CDR3 can be traced to other DNA sequences in this sample. In DNA form, the CDR3 reads TGCAGTGCCTACCGTGGGAACACTGAAGCTTTCTTT. Encoded protein: CSAYRGNTEAFF. This chain connects TRBV29-1 to TRBJ1-1; unclear D gene. Germline V CDR1 and CDR2: SQVTM, ANQGSEA. The CDR3 has 12 amino acids.

The chain combines TRBV27 with TRBJ2-7; weak D call: TRBD2 (6 bases). Trimming removed 9 bases from V and 5 bases from J, with 11 bases in between. Germline V CDR1 and CDR2: MNHEY, SMNVEV (reference sequence). The CDR3 is 11 amino acids. The CDR3 here is CASTSGHEQYF. The CDR3 DNA follows: TGTGCCAGTACCAGCGGGCACGAGCAGTACTTC.

This clone was observed a single time. This chain links TRBV4-2 with TRBJ1-3, with D uncertain. The CDR3 has 16 amino acids. The germline V and J ends were trimmed by 0 bases and 4 bases, with 13 bases remaining between them. Germline assignment: CDR1 LGHNA and CDR2 YNFKEQ. CDR3 region: CASSQDEGRLGNTIYF. The CDR3 DNA reads TGTGCCAGCAGCCAAGATGAGGGCCGTTTAGGAAACACCATATATTTT.

The CDR3 protein is CASSLDRETQYF. The DNA of the CDR3 is TGCGCCAGCAGCTTGGACCGGGAGACCCAGTACTTC. This chain connects TRBV5-1 to TRBJ2-5; no firm D call. The CDR3 has 12 residues. Trimming shortened V by 0 bases and J by 5 bases, and 5 bases separated the two germline ends. The germline V gene encodes CDR1 SGHRS and CDR2 YFSETQ.